This entry lists 8 T cell receptor beta chains sequenced from one sample in a study of metastatic and nonmetastatic thyroid tumors. None of the patients had undergone any treatment ahead of thyroid surgery. TCRdb re-processed the PCR reads through MiXCR. The sample lists around 45,000 clones, 3% to 3.5% occurring once. Source material: blood. These TCRs come from a female donor with papillary thyroid cancer or a benign thyroid nodule (not recorded which). Some clones in this sample may be carry-over from other donors' samples.

This clone was detected only a few times. The chain uses TRBV2 and TRBJ2-7; the D gene is possibly TRBD1 (6 bases). The CDR3 totals 14 residues. Germline assignment: CDR1 SNHLY and CDR2 FYNNEI. V was shortened by 4 bases and J by 12 bases, with 22 bases between the two germline ends. The CDR3 coding sequence is TGTGCCAGCAGTGCCGGGACACTCTCCTACGGGCGGTACTTC. Translated: CASSAGTLSYGRYF.

Only a few counts were recorded for this clone. The chain has TRBV28 and TRBJ2-1, with TRBD2 as a possible D gene (5 bases). CDR3 length equals 16 residues. The V end was cut by 6 bases, the J end by 0 bases, with 15 bases between. The germline V gene encodes CDR1 MDHEN and CDR2 SYDVKM. For the CDR3, the DNA is TGTGCCAGCAGATCTCAACGGAGGAGCTCCTACAATGAGCAGTTCTTC. Amino acids: CASRSQRRSSYNEQFF.

This clone was picked up a small number of times. This chain links TRBV6-1 with TRBJ2-7; D not resolved. From germline, CDR1 is MNHNS and CDR2 SASEGT. Trimming took off 3 bases at V and 2 bases at J, with 2 bases between the two ends. This CDR3 spans 11 amino acids. CDR3 sequence: CASSDTYEQYV. Here the CDR3 DNA reads TGTGCCAGCAGTGACACCTACGAGCAGTACGTC.

With respect to this clone: A read error may account for a junction end that differs from germline. J is TRBJ2-5 and V is TRBV5-1; 7 positions agree with TRBD2. The CDR3 extends over 16 amino acids. Germline V gives CDR1 SGHRS, CDR2 YFSETQ. The DNA for the CDR3 is TGTGCCAGCAGCCCATTCTTTGGCGGGGGAAAAGAGACCCAGTACTTC. This gives the protein CASSPFFGGGKETQYF.

The V gene is TRBV7-8, the J gene TRBJ2-2; 13 bases line up with TRBD2. V shed 5 bases, J shed 6 bases, and the junction held 6 bases outside the gene matches. The CDR3 totals 16 residues. Germline V gene sequence: CDR1 SGHVS, CDR2 FQNEAQ. The CDR3 DNA reads TGTGCCAGCAGCAAAGGACTAGCGGGAGAGGCCGGGGAGCTGTTTTTT. This sequence encodes CASSKGLAGEAGELFF.

The V and J genes are TRBV27 and TRBJ2-1, with D possibly matching TRBD2 (6 bases). The CDR3 loop spans 14 amino acids. Trimming stripped 2 bases from V and 6 bases from J, with 11 bases between. Germline V gene sequence: CDR1 MNHEY, CDR2 SMNVEV (reference sequence). As DNA, the CDR3 is TGTGCCAGCAGTTTAGCGGGGAAGAGCAATGAGCAGTTCTTC. Translation: CASSLAGKSNEQFF.

This clone was observed many times. This may arise from a read error, as a much more abundant clone is one base away. The chain employs TRBV28 and TRBJ1-2, with D tentatively TRBD1 (6 bases). V was shortened by 2 bases and J by 8 bases, with 18 bases between the two germline ends. Germline CDR1 reads MDHEN; CDR2 reads SYDVKM. CDR3 length: 15 residues. The CDR3 DNA follows: TGTGCCAGCAGTTTAGGGGTGCAGGGGCATGCAGGCTACACCTTC. Residues: CASSLGVQGHAGYTF.

This clone came up many times. This chain joins TRBV20-1 and TRBJ2-2; tentatively, D is TRBD2 (7 bases). CDR3 length: 15 residues. Per germline, CDR1 DFQATT and CDR2 SNEGSKA (reference sequence). Trimming removed 0 bases from V and 5 bases from J, with 13 bases in between. The CDR3 region has the DNA TGCAGTGCTAGAGATTCCGGGGGGACAACCGGGGAGCTGTTTTTT. The encoded protein is CSARDSGGTTGELFF.